This TCR beta chain stems from a study of T cells after yellow fever vaccination. CDR1 and CDR2 (germline): MNHEY, SMNVEV (reference sequence). This CDR3 spans 14 amino acids. The V and J ends lost 3 bases and 7 bases respectively, with 15 bases between them. Study-wide points: The CD4 compartment and the CD8 compartment contained a small share of clonotypes in common. Peaking on day 5 versus 15, the secondary response was faster but weaker.

This clonotype was recorded many times. No antigen is known for it. TCRdb used MiXCR to reprocess the 5' RACE reads, holding one entry per CDR3 protein. The sample lists 300,000 or so distinct CDR3 sequences, 3% to 4.5% occurring once. This receptor was taken from a man aged 18 to 29 who received the YFV17D yellow fever vaccine. V gene TRBV27 combines with J gene TRBJ1-1, with D uncertain. The material was PBMCs, obtained 5 days after the yellow fever booster vaccination. The CDR3 is CASSFAAFPFEAFF. The CDR3 DNA reads as TGTGCCAGCAGTTTCGCCGCTTTTCCATTTGAAGCTTTCTTT.